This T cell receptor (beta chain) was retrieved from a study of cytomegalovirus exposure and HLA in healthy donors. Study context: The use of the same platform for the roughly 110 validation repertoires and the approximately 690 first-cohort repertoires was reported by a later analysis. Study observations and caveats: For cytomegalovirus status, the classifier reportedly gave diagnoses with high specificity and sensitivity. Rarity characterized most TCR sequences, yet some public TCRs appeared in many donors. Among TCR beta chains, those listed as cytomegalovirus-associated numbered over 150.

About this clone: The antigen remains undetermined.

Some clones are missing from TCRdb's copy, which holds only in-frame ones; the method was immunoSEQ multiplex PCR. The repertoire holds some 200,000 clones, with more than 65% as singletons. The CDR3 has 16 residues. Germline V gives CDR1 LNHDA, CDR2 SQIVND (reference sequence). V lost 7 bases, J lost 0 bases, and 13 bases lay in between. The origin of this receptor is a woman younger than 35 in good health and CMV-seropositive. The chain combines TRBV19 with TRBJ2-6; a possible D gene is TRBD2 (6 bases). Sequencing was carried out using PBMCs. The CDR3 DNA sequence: TGTGCCAGTATGAAGGAGGGGCTCTCTGGGGCCAACGTCCTGACTTTC. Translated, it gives CASMKEGLSGANVLTF.